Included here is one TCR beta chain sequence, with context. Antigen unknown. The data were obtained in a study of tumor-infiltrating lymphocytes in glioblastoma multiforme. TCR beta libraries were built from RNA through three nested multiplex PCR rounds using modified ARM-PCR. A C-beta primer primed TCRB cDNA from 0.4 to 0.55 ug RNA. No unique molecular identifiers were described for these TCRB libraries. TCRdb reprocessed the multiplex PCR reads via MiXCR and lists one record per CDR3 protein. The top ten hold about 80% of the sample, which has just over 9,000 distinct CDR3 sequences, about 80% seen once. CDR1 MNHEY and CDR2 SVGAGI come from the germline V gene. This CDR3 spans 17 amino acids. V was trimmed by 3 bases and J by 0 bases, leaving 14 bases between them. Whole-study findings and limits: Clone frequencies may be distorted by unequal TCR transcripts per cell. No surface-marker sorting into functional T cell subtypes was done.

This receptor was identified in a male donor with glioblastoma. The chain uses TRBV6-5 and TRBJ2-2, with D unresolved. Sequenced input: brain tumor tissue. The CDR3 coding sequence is TGTGCCAGCAGTTATTTTTGGTGGCCTACGAACACCGGGGAGCTGTTTTTT. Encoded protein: CASSYFWWPTNTGELFF.